This T cell receptor beta chain was recorded in a study of cytomegalovirus exposure and HLA in healthy donors. Broader study findings: A few CMV-associated chains were confirmed in vitro to be specific for CMV antigens. One variant, a missense change in DCLRE1C, was linked in a later analysis to TCR beta V- and J-gene trimming.

The CDR3 length is 11 residues. The germline gives CDR1 SEHNR, CDR2 FQNEAQ (reference sequence). Comments on this clone: Its specificity is not known. Mismatch with germline at one junction end may stem from a read error.

PCR employed 60 Vbeta and 13 Jbeta primers. Measured with immunoSEQ multiplex PCR; TCRdb has only the in-frame clones, and not every one. Of roughly 150,000 clones listed, around four fifths are singletons. The chain carries TRBV7-9 and TRBJ2-7; D unresolved. This clonotype originated in a male donor in good health and CMV-seronegative. The sequenced material came from PBMCs. The CDR3 DNA follows: TGTTCCAGCAGCTTAATGCAGGAGCAGTACTTC. Amino acids: CSSSLMQEQYF.